This T cell receptor beta chain was recorded in a study of response to subunit inactivated influenza vaccine. General study points: Researchers suggested that each seasonal influenza vaccination recruits few new T cells.

V was pared by 4 bases and J by 7 bases, with 18 bases between. Germline loops: CDR1 SGHRS, CDR2 YFSETQ. This CDR3 is 14 amino acids long. Points on this clonotype: Its antigen remains unidentified.

TCRdb used MiXCR to reprocess the RT-PCR reads, holding one entry per CDR3 protein. This sample has 600,000 to 850,000 distinct CDR3 sequences, with around 15% found just once. This sequence joins TRBV5-1 and TRBJ2-7; D possibly corresponds to TRBD1 (6 bases). This clonotype was obtained from a man over 45 who received an inactivated influenza vaccine. The sequencing used PBMCs from blood, collected 14 to 15 days before vaccination. The CDR3 spells CASSPRQDLSEQYF. CDR3 nucleotides: TGCGCCAGCAGCCCTCGACAGGACCTTTCTGAGCAGTACTTC.